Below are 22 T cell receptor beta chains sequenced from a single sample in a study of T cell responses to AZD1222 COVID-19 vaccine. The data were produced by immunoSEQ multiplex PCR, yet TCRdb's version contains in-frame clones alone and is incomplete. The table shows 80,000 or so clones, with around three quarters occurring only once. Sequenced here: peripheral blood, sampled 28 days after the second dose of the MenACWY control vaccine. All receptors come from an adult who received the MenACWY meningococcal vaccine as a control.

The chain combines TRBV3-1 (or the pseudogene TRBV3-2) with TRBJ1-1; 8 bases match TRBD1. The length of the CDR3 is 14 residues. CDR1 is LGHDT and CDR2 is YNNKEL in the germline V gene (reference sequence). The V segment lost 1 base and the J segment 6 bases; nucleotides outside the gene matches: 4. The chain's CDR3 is CASSQAGGSPEAFF. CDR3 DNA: TGTGCCAGCAGCCAAGCAGGGGGCTCACCTGAAGCTTTCTTT.

The CDR3 DNA follows: TGCGCCAGCAGCCAAGATCCGGGTGCCGGAAACACCATATATTTT. Its translation is CASSQDPGAGNTIYF. This chain links TRBV4-1 with TRBJ1-3, with D uncertain. This CDR3 has 15 residues. Trimming took 0 bases from V and 4 from J, leaving 10 bases between them. Germline lookup yields CDR1 MGHRA and CDR2 YSYEKL.

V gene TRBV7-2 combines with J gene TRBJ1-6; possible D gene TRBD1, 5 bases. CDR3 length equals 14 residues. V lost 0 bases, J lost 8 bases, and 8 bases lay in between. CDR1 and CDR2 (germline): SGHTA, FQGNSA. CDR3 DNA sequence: TGTGCCAGCAGCTTAGCAGGGACTCATTCACCCCTCCACTTT. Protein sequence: CASSLAGTHSPLHF.

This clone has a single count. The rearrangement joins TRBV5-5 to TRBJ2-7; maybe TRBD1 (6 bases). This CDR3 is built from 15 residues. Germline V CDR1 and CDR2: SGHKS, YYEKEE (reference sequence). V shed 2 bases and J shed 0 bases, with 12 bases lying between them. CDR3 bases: TGTGCCAGCAGCTTAGACAGGCTCAGCTCCTACGAGCAGTACTTC. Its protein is CASSLDRLSSYEQYF.

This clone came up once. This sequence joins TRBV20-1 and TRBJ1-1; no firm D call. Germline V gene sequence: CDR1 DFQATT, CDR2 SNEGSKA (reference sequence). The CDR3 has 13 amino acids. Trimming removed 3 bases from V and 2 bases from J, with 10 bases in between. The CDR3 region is CSASLFGNTEAFF. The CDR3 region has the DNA TGCAGTGCTAGTTTATTCGGAAACACTGAAGCTTTCTTT.

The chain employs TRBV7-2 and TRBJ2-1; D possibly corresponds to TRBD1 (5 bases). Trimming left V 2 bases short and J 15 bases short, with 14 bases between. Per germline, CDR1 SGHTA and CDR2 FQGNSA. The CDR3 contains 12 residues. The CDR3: CASSLFSQGLFF. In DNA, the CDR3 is TGTGCCAGCAGCTTATTTAGTCAGGGCCTGTTCTTC.

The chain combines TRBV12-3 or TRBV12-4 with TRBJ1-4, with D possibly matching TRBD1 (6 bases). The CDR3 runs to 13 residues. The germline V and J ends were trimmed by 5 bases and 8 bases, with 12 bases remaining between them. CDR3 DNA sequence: TGTGCCAGCAGTAAACAGGGTGTCGAAAAACTGTTTTTT. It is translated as CASSKQGVEKLFF.

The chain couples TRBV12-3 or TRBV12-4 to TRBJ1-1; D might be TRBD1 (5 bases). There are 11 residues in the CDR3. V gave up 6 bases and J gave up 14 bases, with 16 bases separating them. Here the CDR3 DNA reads TGTGCCAGCAGCCTGGGGGGGTCGGCCTTCTTT. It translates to CASSLGGSAFF.

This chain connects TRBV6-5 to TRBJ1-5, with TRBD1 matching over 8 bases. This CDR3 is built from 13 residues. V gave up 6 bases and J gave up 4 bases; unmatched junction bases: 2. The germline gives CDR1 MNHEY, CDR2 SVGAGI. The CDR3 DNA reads TGTGCCAGCAGGGGACAGGCGAATCAGCCCCAGCATTTT. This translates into CASRGQANQPQHF.

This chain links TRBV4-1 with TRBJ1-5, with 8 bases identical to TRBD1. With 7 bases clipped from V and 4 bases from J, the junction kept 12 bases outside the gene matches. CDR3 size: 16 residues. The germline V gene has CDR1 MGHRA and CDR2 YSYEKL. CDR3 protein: CASISGTGSLNQPQHF. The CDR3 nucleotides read TGCGCCAGCATTTCCGGGACAGGATCTTTAAATCAGCCCCAGCATTTT.

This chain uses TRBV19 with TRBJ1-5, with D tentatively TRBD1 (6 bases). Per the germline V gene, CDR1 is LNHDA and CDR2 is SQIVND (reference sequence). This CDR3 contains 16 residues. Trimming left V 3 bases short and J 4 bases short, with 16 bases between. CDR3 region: CASSMVRDTFNQPQHF. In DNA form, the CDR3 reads TGTGCCAGTAGTATGGTTAGGGACACCTTTAATCAGCCCCAGCATTTT.

CDR3 bases: TGTGCCAGCAGCTTCAGGGGCGGTAGCTCTGGAAACACCATATATTTT. This sequence encodes CASSFRGGSSGNTIYF. The chain couples TRBV5-4 to TRBJ1-3; possible D gene TRBD1, 6 bases. This CDR3 has 16 amino acids. V lost 2 bases and J 0 bases, leaving 12 bases between the germline ends. The germline CDR1 and CDR2 sequences are SGHNT and YYREEE (reference sequence).

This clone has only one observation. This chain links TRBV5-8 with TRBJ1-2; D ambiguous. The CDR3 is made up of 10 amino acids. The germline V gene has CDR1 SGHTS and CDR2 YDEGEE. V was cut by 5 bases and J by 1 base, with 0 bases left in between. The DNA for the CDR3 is TGTGCCAGCAGTAACTATGGCTACACCTTC. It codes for CASSNYGYTF.

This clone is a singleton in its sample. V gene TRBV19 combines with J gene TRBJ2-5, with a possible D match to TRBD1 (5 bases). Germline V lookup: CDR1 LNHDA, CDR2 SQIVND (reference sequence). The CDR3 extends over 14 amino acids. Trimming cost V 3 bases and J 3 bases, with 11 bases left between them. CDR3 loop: CASSILGLEETQYF. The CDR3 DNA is TGTGCCAGTAGTATTCTGGGGCTAGAAGAGACCCAGTACTTC.

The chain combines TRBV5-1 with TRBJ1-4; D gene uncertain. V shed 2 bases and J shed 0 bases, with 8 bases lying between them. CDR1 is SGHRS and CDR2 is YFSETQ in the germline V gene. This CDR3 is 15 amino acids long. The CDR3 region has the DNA TGCGCCAGCAGCTTCCACCCTTCAACTAATGAAAAACTGTTTTTT. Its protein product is CASSFHPSTNEKLFF.

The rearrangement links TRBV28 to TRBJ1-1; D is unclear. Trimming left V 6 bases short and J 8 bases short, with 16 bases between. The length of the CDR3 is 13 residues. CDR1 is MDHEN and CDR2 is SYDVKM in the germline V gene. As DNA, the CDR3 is TGTGCCAGCAGGACCGGGCCGAGACCCGAAGCTTTCTTT. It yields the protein CASRTGPRPEAFF. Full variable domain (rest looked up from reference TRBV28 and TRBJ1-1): DVKVTQSSRYLVKRTGEKVFLECVQDMDHENMFWYRQDPGLGLRLIYFSYDVKMKEKGDIPEGYSVSREKKERFSLILESASTNQTSMYLCASRTGPRPEAFFGQGTRLTVV.

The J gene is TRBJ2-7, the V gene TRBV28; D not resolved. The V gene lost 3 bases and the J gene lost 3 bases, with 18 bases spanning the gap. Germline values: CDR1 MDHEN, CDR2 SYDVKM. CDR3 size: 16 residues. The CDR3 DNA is TGTGCCAGCAGTTTTGTCTCCTTTGACAAATTCTACGAGCAGTACTTC. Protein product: CASSFVSFDKFYEQYF.

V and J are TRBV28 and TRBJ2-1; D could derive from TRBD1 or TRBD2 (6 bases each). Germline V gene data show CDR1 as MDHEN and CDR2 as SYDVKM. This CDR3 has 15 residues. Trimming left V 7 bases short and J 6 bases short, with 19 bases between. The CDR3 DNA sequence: TGTGCCAGCACCATAGGGGGGAGTCAAGGCAATGAGCAGTTCTTC. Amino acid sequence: CASTIGGSQGNEQFF.

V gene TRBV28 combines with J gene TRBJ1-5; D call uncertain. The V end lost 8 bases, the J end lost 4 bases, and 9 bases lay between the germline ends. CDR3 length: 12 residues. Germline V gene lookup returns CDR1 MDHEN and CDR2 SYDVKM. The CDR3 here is CASGSPNQPQHF. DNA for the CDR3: TGTGCCAGCGGTTCCCCAAATCAGCCCCAGCATTTT.

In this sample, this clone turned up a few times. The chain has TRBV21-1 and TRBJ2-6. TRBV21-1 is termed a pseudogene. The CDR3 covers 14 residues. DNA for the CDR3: TGTGCCAGCAGCAAAGTTTCGGATCCCCTCGTCCTGACTTTC. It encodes CASSKVSDPLVLTF.

CDR3 region: CASSQVTGARDYGYTF. CDR3 DNA sequence: TGCGCCAGCAGCCAAGTCACGGGGGCTCGGGACTATGGCTACACCTTC. The chain employs TRBV4-1 and TRBJ1-2; weak D call: TRBD1 (6 bases). The CDR3 is 16 amino acids. V was trimmed by 1 base and J by 3 bases, leaving 15 bases between them. Germline V gene lookup returns CDR1 MGHRA and CDR2 YSYEKL.

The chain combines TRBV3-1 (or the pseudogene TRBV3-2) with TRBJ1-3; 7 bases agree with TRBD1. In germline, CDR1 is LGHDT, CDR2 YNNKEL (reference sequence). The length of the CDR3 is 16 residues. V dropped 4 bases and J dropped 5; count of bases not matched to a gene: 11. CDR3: CASSLSGRGLRNTIYF. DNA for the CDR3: TGTGCCAGCAGCCTCTCTGGGAGGGGGCTAAGAAACACCATATATTTT.